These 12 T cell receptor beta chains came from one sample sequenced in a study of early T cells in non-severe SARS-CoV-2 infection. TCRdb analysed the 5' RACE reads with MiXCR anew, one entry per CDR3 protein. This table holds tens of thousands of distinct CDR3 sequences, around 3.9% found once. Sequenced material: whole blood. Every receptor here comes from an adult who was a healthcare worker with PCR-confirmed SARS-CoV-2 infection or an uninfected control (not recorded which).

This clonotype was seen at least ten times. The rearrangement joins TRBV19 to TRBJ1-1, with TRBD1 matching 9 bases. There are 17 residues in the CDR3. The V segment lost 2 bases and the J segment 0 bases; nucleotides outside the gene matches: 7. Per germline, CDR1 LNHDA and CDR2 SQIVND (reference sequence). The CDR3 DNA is TGTGCCAGTAGTATACGGACGGACAGGGGCCTGAACACTGAAGCTTTCTTT. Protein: CASSIRTDRGLNTEAFF.

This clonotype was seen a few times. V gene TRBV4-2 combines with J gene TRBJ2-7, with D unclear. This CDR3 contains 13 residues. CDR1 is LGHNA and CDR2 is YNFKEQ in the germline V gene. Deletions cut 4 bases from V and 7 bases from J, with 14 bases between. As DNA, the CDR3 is TGTGCCAGCAGCCTCCCGGGTGAGAGAGAGCAGTACTTC. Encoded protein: CASSLPGEREQYF.

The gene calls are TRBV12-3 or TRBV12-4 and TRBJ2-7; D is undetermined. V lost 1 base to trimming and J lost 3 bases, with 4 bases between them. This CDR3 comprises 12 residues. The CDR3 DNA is TGTGCCAGCAGTTTAGATCACTACGAGCAGTACGTC. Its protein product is CASSLDHYEQYV.

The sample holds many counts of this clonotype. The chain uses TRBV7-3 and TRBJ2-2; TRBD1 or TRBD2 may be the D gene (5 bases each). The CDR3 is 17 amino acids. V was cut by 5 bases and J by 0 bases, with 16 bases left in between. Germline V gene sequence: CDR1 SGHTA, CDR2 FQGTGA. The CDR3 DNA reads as TGTGCCAGCAGCACTCGCCCAGGGAGTCCGAACACCGGGGAGCTGTTTTTT. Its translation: CASSTRPGSPNTGELFF.

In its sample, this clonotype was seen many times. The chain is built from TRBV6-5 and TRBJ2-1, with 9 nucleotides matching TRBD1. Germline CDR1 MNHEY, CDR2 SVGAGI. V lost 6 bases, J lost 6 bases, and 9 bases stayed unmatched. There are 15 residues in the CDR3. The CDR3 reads CASRTSGTGSNEQFF. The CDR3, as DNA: TGTGCCAGCAGAACCTCCGGGACAGGGTCCAATGAGCAGTTCTTC.

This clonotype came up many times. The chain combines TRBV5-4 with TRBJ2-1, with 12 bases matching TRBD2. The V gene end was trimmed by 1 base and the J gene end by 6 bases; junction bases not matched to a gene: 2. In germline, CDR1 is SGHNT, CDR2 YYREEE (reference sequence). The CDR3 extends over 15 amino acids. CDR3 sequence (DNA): TGTGCCAGCAGCTTGACTAGCGGGAGGATCAATGAGCAGTTCTTC. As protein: CASSLTSGRINEQFF. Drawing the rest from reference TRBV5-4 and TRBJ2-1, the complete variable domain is ETGVTQSPTHLIKTRGQQVTLRCSSQSGHNTVSWYQQALGQGPQFIFQYYREEENGRGNFPPRFSGLQFPNYSSELNVNALELDDSALYLCASSLTSGRINEQFFGPGTRLTVL.

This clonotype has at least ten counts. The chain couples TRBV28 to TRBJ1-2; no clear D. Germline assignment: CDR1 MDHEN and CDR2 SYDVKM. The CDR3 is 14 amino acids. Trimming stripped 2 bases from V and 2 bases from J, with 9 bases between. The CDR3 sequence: CASSLEGRNYGYTF. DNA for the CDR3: TGTGCCAGCAGTTTAGAGGGCAGGAACTATGGCTACACCTTC.

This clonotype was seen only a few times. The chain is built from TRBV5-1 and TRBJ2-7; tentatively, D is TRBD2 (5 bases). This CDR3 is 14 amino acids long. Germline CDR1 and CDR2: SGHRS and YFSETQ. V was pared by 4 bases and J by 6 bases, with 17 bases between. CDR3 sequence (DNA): TGCGCCAGCAGCGTCAACTCGGACTTTACCGAGCAGTACTTC. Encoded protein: CASSVNSDFTEQYF.

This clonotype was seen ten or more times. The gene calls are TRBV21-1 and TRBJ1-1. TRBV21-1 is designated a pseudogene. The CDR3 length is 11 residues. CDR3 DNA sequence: TGTGCCAGCGCCCAGAACACTGAAGCTTTCTTT. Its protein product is CASAQNTEAFF.

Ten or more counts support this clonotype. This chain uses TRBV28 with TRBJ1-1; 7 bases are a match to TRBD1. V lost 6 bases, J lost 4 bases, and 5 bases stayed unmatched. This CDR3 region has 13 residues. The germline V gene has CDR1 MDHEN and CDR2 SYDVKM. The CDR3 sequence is CASRRQGGTEAFF. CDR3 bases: TGTGCCAGCAGGCGCCAGGGGGGCACTGAAGCTTTCTTT.

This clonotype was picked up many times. The CDR3 is CASSLRAGGYTSTDTQYF. The DNA for the CDR3 is TGTGCCAGCAGTTTAAGAGCGGGAGGATACACTAGCACAGATACGCAGTATTTT. The rearrangement links TRBV12-3 or TRBV12-4 to TRBJ2-3; the match to TRBD2 covers 9 bases. Losses at the gene ends were 2 bases for V and 0 bases for J; bases not matched to a gene: 9. The length of the CDR3 is 18 residues.

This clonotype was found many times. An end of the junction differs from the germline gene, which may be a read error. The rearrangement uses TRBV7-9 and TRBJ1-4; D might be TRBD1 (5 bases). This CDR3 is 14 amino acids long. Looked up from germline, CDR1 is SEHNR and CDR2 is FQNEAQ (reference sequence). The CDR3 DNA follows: TGTGCCTGCAGCTTCGACAGTCTTAATGAAAAACTGTTTTTT. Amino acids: CACSFDSLNEKLFF.